Listed below are T cell receptor beta chains from one sample, sequenced in a study of T cells in Graves' hyperthyroidism and ophthalmopathy. TCRdb re-called the multiplex PCR reads with MiXCR, one entry per CDR3 protein. The repertoire holds approximately 400,000 distinct CDR3 sequences, with 15% as singletons. Specimen: blood. The source of these receptors is a woman between 25 and 40 years old with Graves' hyperthyroidism. CDR3s include the opening cysteine and the closing phenylalanine or tryptophan. A D gene is named only where the DNA matches it firmly. Size is stated for part of the rows, as once, few or many counts, or as a class when the clone is expanded.

cdr3_length: 14; d_call: -; j_call: TRBJ1-1; v_call: TRBV5-1; clone_size: -; cdr3_nt: TGCGCCAGCAGCTTGCCAGGGACTGGCACTGAAGCTTTCTTT; cdr3_aa: CASSLPGTGTEAFF
cdr3_length: 15; d_call: TRBD2; j_call: TRBJ2-1; v_call: TRBV18; clone_size: many; cdr3_nt: TGTGCCAGCTCACCACGGTCTAGCGGTGAAGGCGAGCAGTTCTTC; cdr3_aa: CASSPRSSGEGEQFF
cdr3_length: 13; d_call: -; j_call: TRBJ2-1; v_call: TRBV6-6; clone_size: many; cdr3_nt: TGTGCCAGCAGTTACTCCAGGGGAAATGAGCAGTTCTTC; cdr3_aa: CASSYSRGNEQFF
cdr3_length: 15; d_call: TRBD1; j_call: TRBJ2-7; v_call: TRBV19; clone_size: -; cdr3_nt: TGTGCCAGTAGTACCGGACAGGGGCTCCCCTACGAGCAGTACTTC; cdr3_aa: CASSTGQGLPYEQYF
cdr3_length: 14; d_call: TRBD1; j_call: TRBJ2-3; v_call: TRBV5-6; clone_size: -; cdr3_nt: TGTGCCAGCAGCGGACAGGGCGGCGCAGATACGCAGTATTTT; cdr3_aa: CASSGQGGADTQYF
cdr3_length: 16; d_call: -; j_call: TRBJ2-1; v_call: TRBV2; clone_size: few; cdr3_nt: TGTGCCGGCAGTGGCCAGGGGCTGGTTTTGTACAATGAGCAGTTCTTC; cdr3_aa: CAGSGQGLVLYNEQFF
cdr3_length: 11; d_call: -; j_call: TRBJ1-1; v_call: TRBV20-1; clone_size: -; cdr3_nt: TGCAGTGCAACAATGAACACTGAAGCTTTCTTT; cdr3_aa: CSATMNTEAFF
cdr3_length: 15; d_call: -; j_call: TRBJ1-2; v_call: TRBV20-1; clone_size: -; cdr3_nt: TGCAGTGCTAGAGGGTCGGGGGAAATAGGCGGCGGCTACACCTTC; cdr3_aa: CSARGSGEIGGGYTF
cdr3_length: 14; d_call: -; j_call: TRBJ2-5; v_call: TRBV7-2; clone_size: few; cdr3_nt: TGTGCCAGCAGCAAAATGGGGGCCCCAGAGACCCAGTACTTC; cdr3_aa: CASSKMGAPETQYF
cdr3_length: 15; d_call: -; j_call: TRBJ1-1; v_call: TRBV15; clone_size: few; cdr3_nt: TGTGCCACCAGCAGAGATCTGAAGGTGGGCACTGAAGCTTTCTTT; cdr3_aa: CATSRDLKVGTEAFF
cdr3_length: 17; d_call: TRBD2; j_call: TRBJ2-3; v_call: TRBV7-2; clone_size: many; cdr3_nt: TGTGCCAGCAGCTTAGAGGTAGCGGGAGGGCCAACAGATACGCAGTATTTT; cdr3_aa: CASSLEVAGGPTDTQYF
cdr3_length: 13; d_call: -; j_call: TRBJ1-5; v_call: TRBV3-1; clone_size: many; cdr3_nt: TGTGCCAGCAGCTCGTCGCGGGATCAGCCCCAGCATTTT; cdr3_aa: CASSSSRDQPQHF
cdr3_length: 16; d_call: -; j_call: TRBJ2-5; v_call: TRBV20-1; clone_size: many; cdr3_nt: TGCAGCCTTTTACGTAAGGACAGCTGGTCAGACGAGACCCAGTACTTC; cdr3_aa: CSLLRKDSWSDETQYF
cdr3_length: 15; d_call: -; j_call: TRBJ1-4; v_call: TRBV7-9; clone_size: -; cdr3_nt: TGTGCCAGCAGCTTGGGCCTTGCAACTAATGAAAAACTGTTTTTT; cdr3_aa: CASSLGLATNEKLFF
cdr3_length: 15; d_call: -; j_call: TRBJ1-5; v_call: TRBV3-1; clone_size: many; cdr3_nt: TGTGCCAGCAGCCAAGATCTCCGGGGCAATCAGCCCCAGCATTTT; cdr3_aa: CASSQDLRGNQPQHF
cdr3_length: 15; d_call: -; j_call: TRBJ1-4; v_call: TRBV20-1; clone_size: many; cdr3_nt: TGCAGTGCTAGAAAAGGGAGTGCAACTAATGAAAAACTGTTTTTT; cdr3_aa: CSARKGSATNEKLFF